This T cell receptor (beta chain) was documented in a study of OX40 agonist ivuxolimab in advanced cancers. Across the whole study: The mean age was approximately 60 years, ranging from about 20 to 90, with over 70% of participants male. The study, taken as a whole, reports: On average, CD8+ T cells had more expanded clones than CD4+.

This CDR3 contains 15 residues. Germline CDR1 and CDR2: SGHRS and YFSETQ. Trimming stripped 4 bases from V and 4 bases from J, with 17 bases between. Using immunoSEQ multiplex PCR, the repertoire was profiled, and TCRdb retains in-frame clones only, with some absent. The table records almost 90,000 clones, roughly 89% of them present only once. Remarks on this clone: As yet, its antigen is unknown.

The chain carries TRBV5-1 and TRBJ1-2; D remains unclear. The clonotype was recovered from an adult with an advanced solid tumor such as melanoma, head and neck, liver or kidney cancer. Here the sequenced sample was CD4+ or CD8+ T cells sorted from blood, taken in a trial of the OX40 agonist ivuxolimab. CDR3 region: CASSAGAPEAYGYTF. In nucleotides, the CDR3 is TGCGCCAGCAGCGCAGGCGCCCCGGAGGCCTATGGCTACACCTTC.